This entry is about one TCR beta chain. The data were produced by immunoSEQ multiplex PCR, yet TCRdb's version contains in-frame clones alone and is incomplete. Seen here are approximately 290,000 clones, just under 90% observed once, and the top ten hold approximately 10%. This sample is part of a study of blood T cell repertoires in COVID-19. Study-wide context: Samples representing acute and convalescent COVID-19 were sourced from the United States, Italy and Spain. T cells, B-cell-depleted T cells, or PBMCs supplied cDNA or gDNA.

Enrollment of patients from Seattle took place during active infection, with longitudinal follow-up. Trimming took off 10 bases at V and 4 bases at J, with 13 bases between the two ends. Germline assignment: CDR1 SNHLY and CDR2 FYNNEI. The CDR3 loop spans 12 amino acids. Sequencing input: peripheral blood. The sequence was obtained from a woman aged 25 to 39 with COVID-19, enrolled during active disease. The chain has TRBV2 and TRBJ1-2; D unclear. CDR3 loop: CATQQAGYGYTF. CDR3 nucleotides: TGTGCCACCCAGCAGGCCGGCTATGGCTACACCTTC.